This T cell receptor (beta chain) was identified in a study of blood T cell repertoires in COVID-19. On the study more broadly: The United States, Italy and Spain provided the acute and convalescent COVID-19 samples. PBMCs, B-cell-depleted T cells, or T cells were the source of the cDNA or gDNA that made up the material.

Cohort allocation depended upon clinical history that participants reported. The data were produced by immunoSEQ multiplex PCR, yet TCRdb's version contains in-frame clones alone and is incomplete. The sample holds about 440,000 clones, nearly 90% seen once. This CDR3 is built from 15 residues. V dropped 0 bases and J dropped 6; count of bases not matched to a gene: 4. Germline assignment: CDR1 SGHRS and CDR2 YFSETQ. The sequence derives from a woman aged 18-29 years with acute COVID-19. The rearrangement links TRBV5-1 to TRBJ1-5; 9 nucleotides align to TRBD1. Sequenced sample: PBMCs or T cells enriched from blood (not recorded which). The CDR3 DNA follows: TGCGCCAGCAGCTTGGGGGGACAGGGAGGTCAGCCCCAGCATTTT. It translates to CASSLGGQGGQPQHF.